This TCR beta chain was sequenced in a study of OX40 agonist ivuxolimab in advanced cancers. As for the study in general: Partial responses were achieved by three patients: one hepatocellular carcinoma, two cutaneous melanoma. Study results and caveats: The study found among the lowest clonal expansion in partial responders at 0.1-3.0 mg/kg.

V gave up 5 bases and J gave up 5 bases, with 14 bases separating them. The germline gives CDR1 SGHTA, CDR2 FQGNSA. This CDR3 region has 14 residues. A remark on this clone: Its antigen is undetermined.

TCRdb's table, derived via immunoSEQ multiplex PCR, lists solely in-frame clones and lacks some. The data show about 60,000 clones, about 90% seen once. Sequences were derived from CD4+ or CD8+ T cells sorted from blood, sampled in a trial of the OX40 agonist ivuxolimab. This chain joins TRBV7-2 and TRBJ2-3; the D is unclear. The receptor was derived from an adult with an advanced solid tumor such as melanoma, head and neck, liver or kidney cancer. CDR3: CASSTRASGDTQYF. The CDR3 DNA sequence: TGTGCCAGCAGCACTCGGGCCTCCGGAGATACGCAGTATTTT.